The 15 T cell receptor beta chains presented below share a single source sample, sequenced in a study of T cell repertoires in cytomegalovirus infection. The antigens for these receptors are not known. TCRdb redid the calling of the reads with MiXCR, one entry per CDR3 protein. The sample lists under 200,000 distinct CDR3 sequences, about 22% occurring once. Sequences were derived from CD8+ T cells from cultured PBMCs, sampled from culture after CMV antigen stimulation. These receptors all come from a human donor in good health (CMV status not recorded). Some clones in this sample may be carry-over from other donors' samples.

The chain couples TRBV4-3 to TRBJ1-4; maybe TRBD1 (5 bases). The V gene lost 0 bases and the J gene lost 9 bases, with 17 bases spanning the gap. CDR3 length: 16 residues. Germline loops: CDR1 LGHNA, CDR2 YSLEER. The CDR3 sequence is CASSQDGSAQGQKLFF. CDR3 in DNA: TGCGCCAGCAGCCAAGATGGGAGCGCCCAGGGACAAAAACTGTTTTTT.

The table lists this clonotype with a few counts. The chain employs TRBV12-3 or TRBV12-4 and TRBJ2-7; D unresolved. The CDR3 extends over 15 amino acids. The germline V and J ends were trimmed by 3 bases and 2 bases, with 14 bases remaining between them. As DNA, the CDR3 is TGTGCCAGCAGTTTCTTCGGAGAAATAACCTACGAGCAGTACTTC. Protein product: CASSFFGEITYEQYF.

The chain uses TRBV7-3 and TRBJ2-2; either TRBD1 or TRBD2 may supply D (5 bases each). The CDR3 spans 18 residues. Germline V lookup: CDR1 SGHTA, CDR2 FQGTGA. Trimming stripped 4 bases from V and 0 bases from J, with 18 bases between. CDR3: CASSSPPGTATNTGELFF. The CDR3 DNA reads as TGTGCCAGCAGCTCCCCCCCCGGGACGGCTACGAACACCGGGGAGCTGTTTTTT. The whole variable domain, remainder taken from reference TRBV7-3 and TRBJ2-2, is GAGVSQTPSNKVTEKGKYVELRCDPISGHTALYWYRQSLGQGPEFLIYFQGTGAADDSGLPNDRFFAVRPEGSVSTLKIQRTERGDSAVYLCASSSPPGTATNTGELFFGEGSRLTVL.

The chain has TRBV6-6 and TRBJ2-7; 8 nucleotides agree with TRBD1. Germline V CDR1 and CDR2: MNHNY, SVGAGI (reference sequence). The CDR3 runs 15 residues. Trimming cost V 5 bases and J 0 bases; bases outside gene matches: 6. The CDR3 here is CASSTRTGNSYEQYF. CDR3 nucleotide sequence: TGTGCCAGCAGTACTAGGACAGGGAACTCCTACGAGCAGTACTTC.

A few counts support this clonotype. This chain uses TRBV7-2 with TRBJ2-1, with 8 bases lining up with TRBD2. The CDR3 is 14 amino acids. The ends lost 1 base at V and 6 bases at J; junction bases unmatched: 2. From germline, CDR1 is SGHTA and CDR2 FQGNSA. CDR3 sequence reads: CASSLVGTSNEQFF. CDR3 in DNA: TGTGCCAGCAGCTTAGTTGGGACTAGCAATGAGCAGTTCTTC. Full variable domain (missing parts from reference TRBV7-2 and TRBJ2-1): GAGVSQSPSNKVTEKGKDVELRCDPISGHTALYWYRQSLGQGLEFLIYFQGNSAPDKSGLPSDRFSAERTGGSVSTLTIQRTQQEDSAVYLCASSLVGTSNEQFFGPGTRLTVL.

The chain links TRBV11-2 to TRBJ2-7; possibly TRBD1 for D (6 bases). This CDR3 is built from 15 residues. The germline gives CDR1 SGHAT, CDR2 FQNNGV. V dropped 4 bases and J dropped 3 bases, with 16 bases sitting between them. The CDR3 here is CASSWGQGSLYEQYF. CDR3 nucleotide sequence: TGTGCCAGCAGCTGGGGGCAGGGGTCCCTCTACGAGCAGTACTTC.

The chain is built from TRBV7-8 and TRBJ2-1; no definite D call. The CDR3 covers 19 residues. The V and J ends lost 3 bases and 4 bases respectively, with 25 bases between them. The germline gives CDR1 SGHVS, CDR2 FQNEAQ. The CDR3 here is CASSFSGGTDLYFYNEQFF. Here the CDR3 DNA reads TGTGCCAGCAGCTTTTCTGGCGGAACTGATCTTTACTTTTACAATGAGCAGTTCTTC. Complete variable domain (other parts from reference TRBV7-8 and TRBJ2-1): GAGVSQSPRYKVAKRGQDVALRCDPISGHVSLFWYQQALGQGPEFLTYFQNEAQLDKSGLPSDRFFAERPEGSVSTLKIQRTQQEDSAVYLCASSFSGGTDLYFYNEQFFGPGTRLTVL.

The V and J genes are TRBV7-8 and TRBJ2-3, with 10 bases identical to TRBD1. The CDR3 length is 22 residues. Per germline, CDR1 SGHVS and CDR2 FQNEAQ. V lost 2 bases and J lost 1; bases outside the gene matches: 21. In DNA form, the CDR3 reads TGTGCCAGCAGCTTAAAGAAGCCCCCGGGACAGGGGATGAGGGCTGGCACAGATACGCAGTATTTT. Its translation is CASSLKKPPGQGMRAGTDTQYF.

The chain links TRBV6-1 to TRBJ1-5, with 8 bases that match TRBD1. Germline CDR1 MNHNS, CDR2 SASEGT. The trim removed 5 bases at V and 5 bases at J, leaving 5 bases unmatched. This CDR3 has 14 residues. Here the CDR3 reads CASSSDRDDQPQHF. For the CDR3, the DNA is TGTGCCAGCAGTTCGGACAGGGATGATCAGCCCCAGCATTTT.

This clonotype came up a few times. The rearrangement uses TRBV12-3 or TRBV12-4 and TRBJ1-1; D gene unclear. Trimming pared 2 bases from V and 0 bases from J, leaving 7 bases between. This CDR3 comprises 14 residues. DNA of the CDR3: TGTGCCAGCAGTTTAAGGTTGGTGAACACTGAAGCTTTCTTT. The encoded protein is CASSLRLVNTEAFF.

The CDR3: CASGLVQENTEAFF. For the CDR3, the DNA is TGTGCTAGTGGTTTGGTACAAGAGAACACTGAAGCTTTCTTT. The chain has TRBV12-5 and TRBJ1-1; D not resolved. The CDR3 runs to 14 residues. V was pared by 0 bases and J by 1 base, with 6 bases between. Germline V gene sequence: CDR1 LGHNT, CDR2 FRNRAP.

This clonotype has a handful of counts. This chain connects TRBV7-9 to TRBJ2-5; 9 bases are a match to TRBD2. V was clipped by 2 bases and J by 1 base; unmatched bases: 14. The CDR3 loop spans 19 amino acids. Germline lookup yields CDR1 SEHNR and CDR2 FQNEAQ (reference sequence). The CDR3 region has the DNA TGTGCCAGCAGCTTAAAGAGGTCGAGCGGGGGGCTGATCCAAGAGACCCAGTACTTC. Amino acids: CASSLKRSSGGLIQETQYF.

This clonotype turned up a few times. This sequence joins TRBV7-8 and TRBJ2-1; D might be TRBD2 (5 bases). Germline CDR1 SGHVS, CDR2 FQNEAQ. This CDR3 comprises 12 residues. V was trimmed by 2 bases and J by 16 bases, leaving 15 bases between them. The CDR3 is CASSLRGDEEFF. The DNA for the CDR3 is TGTGCCAGCAGCTTACGGGGAGACGAGGAATTCTTC.

This clonotype was detected only a few times. This chain uses TRBV7-8 with TRBJ2-5; 7 bases match TRBD2. With 6 bases clipped from V and 2 bases from J, the junction kept 9 bases outside the gene matches. In germline, CDR1 is SGHVS, CDR2 FQNEAQ. There are 15 residues in the CDR3. The CDR3 sequence: CASRMEGGAQETQYF. The CDR3 DNA follows: TGTGCCAGCAGGATGGAGGGAGGGGCTCAAGAGACCCAGTACTTC.

This clonotype was counted between two and nine times. This chain connects TRBV7-9 to TRBJ1-4; tentatively, D is TRBD1 (5 bases). The CDR3 covers 14 residues. CDR1 SEHNR and CDR2 FQNEAQ come from the germline V gene (reference sequence). Trimming took off 5 bases at V and 6 bases at J, with 13 bases between the two ends. The CDR3 loop reads CASSPAGGDEKLFF. In DNA form, the CDR3 reads TGTGCCAGCAGCCCCGCCGGGGGGGATGAAAAACTGTTTTTT.